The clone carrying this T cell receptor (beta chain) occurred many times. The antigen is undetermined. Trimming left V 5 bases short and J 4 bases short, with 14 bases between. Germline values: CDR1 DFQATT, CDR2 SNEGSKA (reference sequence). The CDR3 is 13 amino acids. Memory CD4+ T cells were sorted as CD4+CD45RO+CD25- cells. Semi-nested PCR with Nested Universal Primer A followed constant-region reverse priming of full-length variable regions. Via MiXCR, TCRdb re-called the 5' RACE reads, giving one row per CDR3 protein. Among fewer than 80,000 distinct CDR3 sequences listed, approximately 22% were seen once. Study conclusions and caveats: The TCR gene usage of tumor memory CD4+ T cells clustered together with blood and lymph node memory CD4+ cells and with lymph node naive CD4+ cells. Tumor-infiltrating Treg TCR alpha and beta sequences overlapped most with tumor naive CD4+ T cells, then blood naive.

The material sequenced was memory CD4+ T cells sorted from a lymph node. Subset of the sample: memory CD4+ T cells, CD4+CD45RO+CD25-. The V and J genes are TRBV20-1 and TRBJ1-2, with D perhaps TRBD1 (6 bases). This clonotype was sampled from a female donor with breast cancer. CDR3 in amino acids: CSASLDSRYGYTF. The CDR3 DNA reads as TGCAGTGCTTCGTTGGACAGCCGCTATGGCTACACCTTC.